This T cell receptor (beta chain) is drawn from a study of early T cells in non-severe SARS-CoV-2 infection. About the study: The study sequenced bulk RNA from unsorted whole blood, with chains unpaired.

Attachment of unique molecular identifiers to individual cDNA molecules was performed. Using its own MiXCR run on the 5' RACE reads, TCRdb lists one record per CDR3 protein. The table records some 49,000 distinct CDR3 sequences, about 11% of them present only once. Germline CDR1 reads SGHRS; CDR2 reads YFSETQ. The CDR3 has 15 residues. Trimming at V came to 4 bases and at J to 0 bases, leaving 2 bases not matched to a gene. Study-wide points: A preference for anti-spike CD8 responses marked VDJdb matching, which missed private and CD4 specificities.

There are a few counts of this clonotype. Its target is not known. The chain links TRBV5-1 to TRBJ1-4; 8 bases agree with TRBD1. This TCR was sampled from an adult who was a healthcare worker with PCR-confirmed SARS-CoV-2 infection or an uninfected control (not recorded which). Sequenced input: whole blood. The CDR3 loop reads CASSVGQATNEKLFF. DNA for the CDR3: TGCGCCAGCAGCGTGGGACAGGCAACTAATGAAAAACTGTTTTTT. Full variable domain (rest looked up from reference TRBV5-1 and TRBJ1-4): KAGVTQTPRYLIKTRGQQVTLSCSPISGHRSVSWYQQTPGQGLQFLFEYFSETQRNKGNFPGRFSGRQFSNSRSEMNVSTLELGDSALYLCASSVGQATNEKLFFGSGTQLSVL.